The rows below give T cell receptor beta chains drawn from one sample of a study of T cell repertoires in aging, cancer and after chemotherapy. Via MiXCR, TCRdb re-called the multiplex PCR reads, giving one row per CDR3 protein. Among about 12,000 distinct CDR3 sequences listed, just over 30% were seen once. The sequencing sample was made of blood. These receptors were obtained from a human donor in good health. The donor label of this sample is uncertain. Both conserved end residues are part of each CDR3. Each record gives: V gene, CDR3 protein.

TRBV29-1,CSVEAQIGGYTF
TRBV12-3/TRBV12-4,CASITSGGGAGETQYF
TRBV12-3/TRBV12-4,CASNPLISGGQETQYF
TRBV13,CACSLRETGRSGANVLTF
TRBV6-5,CASRDRGMNTEAFF
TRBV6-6,CASSHGEGYGYTF
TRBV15,CATSRGALLGGELFF
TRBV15,CATSRGGQGASYEQYF
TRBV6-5,CASSQEGLAGRTQYF
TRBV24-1,CATPESAVNTEAFF
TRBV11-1,CASSLELGRGRMDTQYF
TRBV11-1,CASSSSGQGSDTQYF
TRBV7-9,CASSFPGREETQYF
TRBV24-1,CATSPGGGGTGELFF
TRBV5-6,CASSLREYEQFF
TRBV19,CASSPTSQIYNEQFF
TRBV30,CAWSVTGGGSPLHF
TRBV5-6,CASSEGLPNTGELFF
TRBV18,CASSPRRQGEGGYTF
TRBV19,CASSITSGGVEQYF
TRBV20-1,CSATKGDGAYEQYF
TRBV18,CASSPRGGNTIYF
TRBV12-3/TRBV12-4,CASSTGGTNYGYTF
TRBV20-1,CSATDPGQGSDTQYF
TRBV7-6,CASSLGGAASTDTQYF
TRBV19,CASSSLSGVGSYEQYF
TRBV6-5,CASAGDRGSYEQYF
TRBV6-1,CASSELTGPNYGYTF
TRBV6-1,CASSEEAGNWAEAFF
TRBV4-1,CASSRPGDRASTLHF
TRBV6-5,CASSYTGGEQYF
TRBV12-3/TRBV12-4,CASTGGLGYEQYF
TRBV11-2,CASTLLGYEQYF
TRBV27,CASSLSGTGRPYEQYF
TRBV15,CATTQGTGEKGYTF
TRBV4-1,CASSQSVPGLSTYEQYF
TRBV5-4,CASSDDRGRDTF
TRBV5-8,CASSFRGQETQYF
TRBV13,CASSLGQGRYEQYF
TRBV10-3,CAISESAEEKLFF
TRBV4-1,CASSQDFGVRTDTQYF